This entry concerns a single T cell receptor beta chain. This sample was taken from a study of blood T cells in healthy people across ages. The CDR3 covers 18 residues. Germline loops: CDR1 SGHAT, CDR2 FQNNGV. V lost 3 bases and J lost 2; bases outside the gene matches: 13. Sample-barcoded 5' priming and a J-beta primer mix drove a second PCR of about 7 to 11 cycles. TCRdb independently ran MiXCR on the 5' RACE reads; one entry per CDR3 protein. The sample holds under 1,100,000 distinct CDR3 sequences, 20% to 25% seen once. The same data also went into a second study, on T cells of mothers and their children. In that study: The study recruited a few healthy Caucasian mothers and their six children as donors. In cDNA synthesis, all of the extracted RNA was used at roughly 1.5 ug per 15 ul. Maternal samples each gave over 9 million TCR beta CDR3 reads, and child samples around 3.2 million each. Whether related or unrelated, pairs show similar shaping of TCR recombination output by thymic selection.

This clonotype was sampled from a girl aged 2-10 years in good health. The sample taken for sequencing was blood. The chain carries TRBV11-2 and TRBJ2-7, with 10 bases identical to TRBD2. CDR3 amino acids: CASSFTSIGTSVPYEQYF. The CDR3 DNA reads TGTGCCAGCAGCTTTACGTCTATCGGGACTAGCGTGCCCTACGAGCAGTACTTC.